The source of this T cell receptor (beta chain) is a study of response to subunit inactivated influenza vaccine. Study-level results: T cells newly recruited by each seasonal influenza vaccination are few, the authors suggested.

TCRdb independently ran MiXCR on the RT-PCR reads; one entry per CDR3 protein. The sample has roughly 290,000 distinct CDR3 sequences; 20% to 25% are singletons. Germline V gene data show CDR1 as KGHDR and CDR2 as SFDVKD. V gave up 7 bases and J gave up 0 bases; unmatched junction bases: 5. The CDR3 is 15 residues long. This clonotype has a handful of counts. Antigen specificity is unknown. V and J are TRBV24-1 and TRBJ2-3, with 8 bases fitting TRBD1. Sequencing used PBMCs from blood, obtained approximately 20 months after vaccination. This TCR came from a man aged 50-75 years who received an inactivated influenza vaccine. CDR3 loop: CATSAGTGSTDTQYF. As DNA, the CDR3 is TGTGCCACCAGCGCTGGGACAGGAAGCACAGATACGCAGTATTTT.